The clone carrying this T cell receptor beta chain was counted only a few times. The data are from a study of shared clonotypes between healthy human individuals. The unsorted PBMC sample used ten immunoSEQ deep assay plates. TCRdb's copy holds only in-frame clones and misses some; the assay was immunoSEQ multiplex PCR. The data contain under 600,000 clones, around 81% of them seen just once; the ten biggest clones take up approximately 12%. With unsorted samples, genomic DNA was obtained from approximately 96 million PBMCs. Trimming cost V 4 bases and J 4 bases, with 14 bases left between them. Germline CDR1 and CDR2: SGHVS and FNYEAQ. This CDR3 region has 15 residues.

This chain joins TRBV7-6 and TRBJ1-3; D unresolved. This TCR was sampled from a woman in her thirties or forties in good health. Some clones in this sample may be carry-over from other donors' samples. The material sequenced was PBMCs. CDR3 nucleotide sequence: TGTGCCAGCAGCTCAGTGGGGATCTCCGGAAACACCATATATTTT. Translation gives CASSSVGISGNTIYF. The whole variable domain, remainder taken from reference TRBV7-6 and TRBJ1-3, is GAGVSQSPRYKVTKRGQDVALRCDPISGHVSLYWYRQALGQGPEFLTYFNYEAQQDKSGLPNDRFSAERPEGSISTLTIQRTEQRDSAMYRCASSSVGISGNTIYFGEGSWLTVV.